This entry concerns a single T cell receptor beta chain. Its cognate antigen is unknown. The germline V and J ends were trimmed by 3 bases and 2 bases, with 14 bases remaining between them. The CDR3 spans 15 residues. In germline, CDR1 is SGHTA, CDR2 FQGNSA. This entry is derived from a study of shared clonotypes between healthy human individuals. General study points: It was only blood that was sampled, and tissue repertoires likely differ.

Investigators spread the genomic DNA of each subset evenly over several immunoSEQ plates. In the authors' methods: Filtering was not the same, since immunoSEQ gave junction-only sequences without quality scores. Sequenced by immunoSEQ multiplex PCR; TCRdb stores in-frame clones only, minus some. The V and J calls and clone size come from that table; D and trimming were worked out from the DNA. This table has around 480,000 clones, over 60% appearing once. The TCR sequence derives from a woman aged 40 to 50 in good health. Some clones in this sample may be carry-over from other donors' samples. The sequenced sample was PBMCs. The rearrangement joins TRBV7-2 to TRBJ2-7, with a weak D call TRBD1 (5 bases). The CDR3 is CASSLLGQGPYEQYF. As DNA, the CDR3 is TGTGCCAGCAGCTTGCTGGGGCAGGGTCCCTACGAGCAGTACTTC.